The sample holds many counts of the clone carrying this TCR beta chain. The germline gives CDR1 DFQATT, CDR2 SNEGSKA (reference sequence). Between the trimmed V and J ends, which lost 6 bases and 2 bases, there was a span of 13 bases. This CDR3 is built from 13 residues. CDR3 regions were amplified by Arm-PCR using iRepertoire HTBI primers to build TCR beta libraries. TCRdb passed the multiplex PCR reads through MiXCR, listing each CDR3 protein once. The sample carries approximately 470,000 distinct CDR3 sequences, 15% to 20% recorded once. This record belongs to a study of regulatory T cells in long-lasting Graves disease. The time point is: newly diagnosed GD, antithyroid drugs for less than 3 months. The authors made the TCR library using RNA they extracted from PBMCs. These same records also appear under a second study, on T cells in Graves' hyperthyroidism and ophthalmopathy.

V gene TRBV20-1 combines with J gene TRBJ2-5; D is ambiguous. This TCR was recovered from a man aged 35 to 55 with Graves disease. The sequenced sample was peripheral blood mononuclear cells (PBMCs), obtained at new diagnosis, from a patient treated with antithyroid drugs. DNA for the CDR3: TGCAGTGCGTACAAGAGTAGGCAAGAGACCCAGTACTTC. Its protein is CSAYKSRQETQYF.